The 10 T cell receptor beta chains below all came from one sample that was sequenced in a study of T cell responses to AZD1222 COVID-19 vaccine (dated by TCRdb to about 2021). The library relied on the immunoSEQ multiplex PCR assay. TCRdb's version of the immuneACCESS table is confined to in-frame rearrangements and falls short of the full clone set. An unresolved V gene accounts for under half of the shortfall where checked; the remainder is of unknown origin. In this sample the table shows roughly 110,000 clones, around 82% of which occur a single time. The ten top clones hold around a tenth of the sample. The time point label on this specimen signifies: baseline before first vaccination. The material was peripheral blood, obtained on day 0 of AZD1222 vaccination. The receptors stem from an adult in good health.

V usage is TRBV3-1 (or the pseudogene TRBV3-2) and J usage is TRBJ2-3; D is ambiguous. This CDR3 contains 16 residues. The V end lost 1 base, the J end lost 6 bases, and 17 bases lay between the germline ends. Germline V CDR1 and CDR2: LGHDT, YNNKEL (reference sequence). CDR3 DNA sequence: TGTGCCAGCAGCCAAGTCGCGCGTCTGGTAGGGGATACGCAGTATTTT. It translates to CASSQVARLVGDTQYF.

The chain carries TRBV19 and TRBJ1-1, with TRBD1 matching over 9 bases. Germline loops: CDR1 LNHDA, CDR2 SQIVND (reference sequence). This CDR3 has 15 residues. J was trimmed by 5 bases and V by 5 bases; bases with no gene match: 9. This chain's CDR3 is CASSHMRTGETEAFF. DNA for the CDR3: TGTGCCAGTAGTCATATGAGGACAGGGGAAACTGAAGCTTTCTTT.

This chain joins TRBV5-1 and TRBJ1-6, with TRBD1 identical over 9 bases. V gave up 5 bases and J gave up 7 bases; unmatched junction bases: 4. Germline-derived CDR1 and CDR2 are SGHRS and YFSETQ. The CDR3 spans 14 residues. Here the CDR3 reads CASRFDRGNSPLHF. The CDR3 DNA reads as TGCGCCAGCAGATTTGACAGGGGGAATTCACCCCTCCACTTT.

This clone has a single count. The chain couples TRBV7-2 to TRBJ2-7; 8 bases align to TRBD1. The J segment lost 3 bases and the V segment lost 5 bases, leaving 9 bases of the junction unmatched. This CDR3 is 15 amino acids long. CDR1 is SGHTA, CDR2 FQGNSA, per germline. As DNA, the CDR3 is TGTGCCAGCAGCCACCCTTGGACAGGGATCTACGAGCAGTACTTC. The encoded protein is CASSHPWTGIYEQYF.

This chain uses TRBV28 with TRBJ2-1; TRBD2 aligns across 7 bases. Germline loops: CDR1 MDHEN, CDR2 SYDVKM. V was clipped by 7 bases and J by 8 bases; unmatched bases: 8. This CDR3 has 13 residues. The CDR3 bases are TGTGCCAGCACCCTGGGAGGGGCAGATGAGCAGTTCTTC. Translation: CASTLGGADEQFF.

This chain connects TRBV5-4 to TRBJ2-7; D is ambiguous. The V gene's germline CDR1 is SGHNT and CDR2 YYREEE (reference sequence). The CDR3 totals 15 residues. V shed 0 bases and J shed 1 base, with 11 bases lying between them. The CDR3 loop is CASSLVGDLSYEQYF. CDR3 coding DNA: TGTGCCAGCAGCTTGGTTGGGGATTTGTCCTACGAGCAGTACTTC.

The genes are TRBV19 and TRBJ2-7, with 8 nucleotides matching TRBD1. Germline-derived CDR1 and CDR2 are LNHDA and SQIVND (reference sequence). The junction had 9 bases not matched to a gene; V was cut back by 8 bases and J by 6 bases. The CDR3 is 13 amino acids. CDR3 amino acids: CASSGQGAVEQYF. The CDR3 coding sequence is TGTGCCAGTTCCGGACAGGGTGCGGTCGAGCAGTACTTC.

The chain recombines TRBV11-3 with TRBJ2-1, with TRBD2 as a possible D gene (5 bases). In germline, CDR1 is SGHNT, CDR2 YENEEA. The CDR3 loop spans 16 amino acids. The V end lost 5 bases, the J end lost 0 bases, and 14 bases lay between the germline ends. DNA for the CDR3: TGTGCCAGCAGCCCAACCGGAGGCGGCTCCTACAATGAGCAGTTCTTC. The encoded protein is CASSPTGGGSYNEQFF.

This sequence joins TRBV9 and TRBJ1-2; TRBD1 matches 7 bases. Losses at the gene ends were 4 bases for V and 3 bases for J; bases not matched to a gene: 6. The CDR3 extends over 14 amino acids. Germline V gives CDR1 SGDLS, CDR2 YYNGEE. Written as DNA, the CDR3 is TGTGCCAGCAGCCCTAGGACAGGTTACTATGGCTACACCTTC. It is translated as CASSPRTGYYGYTF.

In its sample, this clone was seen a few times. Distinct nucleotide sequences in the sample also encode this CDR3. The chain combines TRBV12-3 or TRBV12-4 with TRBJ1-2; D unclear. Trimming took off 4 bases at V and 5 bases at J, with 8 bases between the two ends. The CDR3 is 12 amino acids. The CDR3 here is CASSSSGYGYTF. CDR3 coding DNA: TGTGCCAGCAGTTCATCTGGGTATGGCTACACCTTC.